These 7 T cell receptor beta chains were sequenced from one sample in a study of cytomegalovirus exposure and HLA in healthy donors. The primer mix had 60 Vbeta and 13 Jbeta primers. Sequenced by immunoSEQ multiplex PCR; TCRdb stores in-frame clones only, minus some. This table holds some 150,000 clones, 72% found once. Sample: PBMCs. The receptors derive from a man aged 45 to 65 in good health and CMV-seropositive.

The genes are TRBV19 and TRBJ1-1, with D maybe TRBD1 (5 bases). Germline V lookup: CDR1 LNHDA, CDR2 SQIVND (reference sequence). V lost 5 bases and J lost 4, with 14 bases in between. The CDR3 covers 14 residues. The CDR3 nucleotides are TGTGCCAGTAGTCCAGCACAGGTGGCCACTGAAGCTTTCTTT. Translated: CASSPAQVATEAFF.

The table lists this clone with a count of one. This chain connects TRBV9 to TRBJ2-2, with 7 bases fitting TRBD2. V lost 0 bases, J lost 1 base, and 3 bases stayed unmatched. CDR1 and CDR2 (germline): SGDLS, YYNGEE. The CDR3 has 16 amino acids. In nucleotides, the CDR3 is TGTGCCAGCAGCGTAGACCCGGGAGGGAACACCGGGGAGCTGTTTTTT. Translating gives CASSVDPGGNTGELFF. Filled out from reference TRBV9 and TRBJ2-2, the complete variable domain reads DSGVTQTPKHLITATGQRVTLRCSPRSGDLSVYWYQQSLDQGLQFLIQYYNGEERAKGNILERFSAQQFPDLHSELNLSSLELGDSALYFCASSVDPGGNTGELFFGEGSRLTVL.

The rearrangement joins TRBV5-1 to TRBJ2-5; 10 nucleotides align to TRBD1. Germline assignment: CDR1 SGHRS and CDR2 YFSETQ. V was clipped by 6 bases and J by 5 bases; unmatched bases: 10. The CDR3 has 15 residues. The CDR3 bases are TGCGCCAGCACGGCGGACAGGGGGGTTCAGGAGACCCAGTACTTC. This translates into CASTADRGVQETQYF.

This clone was detected only a few times. This sequence joins TRBV11-3 and TRBJ2-2; 11 nucleotides align to TRBD2. Trimming at V came to 7 bases and at J to 5 bases, leaving 9 bases not matched to a gene. Looked up from germline, CDR1 is SGHNT and CDR2 is YENEEA. This CDR3 is 16 amino acids long. CDR3 region: CASTTSGGGRTGELFF. CDR3 in DNA: TGTGCCAGCACCACTAGCGGGGGAGGCAGGACCGGGGAGCTGTTTTTT.

This clone appeared once. The chain joins TRBV2 to TRBJ1-2, with D possibly being TRBD1 (5 bases). The germline CDR1 and CDR2 sequences are SNHLY and FYNNEI. This CDR3 has 15 residues. Trimming shortened V by 5 bases and J by 2 bases, and 15 bases separated the two germline ends. As DNA, the CDR3 is TGTGCCAGCAGTAAAGACAGTAGGCTCAACTATGGCTACACCTTC. Translating gives CASSKDSRLNYGYTF.

CDR3 residues: CASSRQGTEAFF. The CDR3 DNA is TGTGCCAGCAGTCGCCAGGGGACTGAAGCTTTCTTT. This chain links TRBV25-1 with TRBJ1-1, with D perhaps matching TRBD1 (6 bases). V was shortened by 5 bases and J by 5 bases, with 9 bases between the two germline ends. The germline CDR1 and CDR2 sequences are MGHDK and SYGVNS. The CDR3 length is 12 residues.

This clone was counted between two and nine times. This chain links TRBV29-1 with TRBJ1-2; D possibly corresponds to TRBD1 (6 bases). CDR3 length equals 13 residues. Germline CDR1 and CDR2: SQVTM and ANQGSEA. V was shortened by 6 bases and J by 2 bases, with 13 bases between the two germline ends. For the CDR3, the DNA is TGCAGCGTGATGGACAGATTGAACTATGGCTACACCTTC. This sequence encodes CSVMDRLNYGYTF.